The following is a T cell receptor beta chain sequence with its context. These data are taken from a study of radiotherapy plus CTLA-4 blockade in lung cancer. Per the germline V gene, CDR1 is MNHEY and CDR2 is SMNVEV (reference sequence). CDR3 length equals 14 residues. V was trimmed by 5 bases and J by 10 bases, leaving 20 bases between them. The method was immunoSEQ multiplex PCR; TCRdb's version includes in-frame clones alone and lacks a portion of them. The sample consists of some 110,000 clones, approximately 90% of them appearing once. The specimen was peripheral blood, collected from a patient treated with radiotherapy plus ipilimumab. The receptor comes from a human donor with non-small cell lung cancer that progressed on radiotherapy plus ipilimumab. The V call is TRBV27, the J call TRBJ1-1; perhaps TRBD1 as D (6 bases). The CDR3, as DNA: TGTGCCAGCAGTACAACGCCCAGGGGAAGGGGAGCTTTCTTT. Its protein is CASSTTPRGRGAFF.